This T cell receptor beta chain was identified in a study of shared clonotypes between healthy human individuals. Worth noting for this clone: Its matching antigen is unknown.

Recent vaccinations or acute infections were absent in the healthy HIV-negative adult donors. The CDR3 contains 15 residues. The germline gives CDR1 SGHAT, CDR2 FQNNGV. The V segment lost 5 bases and the J segment 5 bases; nucleotides outside the gene matches: 8. The study's findings and limits: The authors expected sequencing depth to affect clonotype sharing among donors. Generally, naive subsets (rather than memory subsets) showed larger estimated richness. The study's rarefaction showed incomplete sorted-subset sequencing despite large depth.

Sequenced by immunoSEQ multiplex PCR; TCRdb stores in-frame clones only, minus some. The table lists about 1.5 million clones, 95% to 99% of them singletons, with roughly 0.42% in the top ten. This sequence originates from a man aged 25 to 45 in good health. The sequenced sample consisted of naive CD4+ T cells sorted from blood. Subset given: CD45RA+ positively selected. This sequence joins TRBV11-2 and TRBJ1-4; 7 bases are shared with TRBD1. The CDR3 region is CASSLYGTENEKLFF. The CDR3, as DNA: TGTGCCAGCAGCCTATACGGGACAGAGAATGAAAAACTGTTTTTT.